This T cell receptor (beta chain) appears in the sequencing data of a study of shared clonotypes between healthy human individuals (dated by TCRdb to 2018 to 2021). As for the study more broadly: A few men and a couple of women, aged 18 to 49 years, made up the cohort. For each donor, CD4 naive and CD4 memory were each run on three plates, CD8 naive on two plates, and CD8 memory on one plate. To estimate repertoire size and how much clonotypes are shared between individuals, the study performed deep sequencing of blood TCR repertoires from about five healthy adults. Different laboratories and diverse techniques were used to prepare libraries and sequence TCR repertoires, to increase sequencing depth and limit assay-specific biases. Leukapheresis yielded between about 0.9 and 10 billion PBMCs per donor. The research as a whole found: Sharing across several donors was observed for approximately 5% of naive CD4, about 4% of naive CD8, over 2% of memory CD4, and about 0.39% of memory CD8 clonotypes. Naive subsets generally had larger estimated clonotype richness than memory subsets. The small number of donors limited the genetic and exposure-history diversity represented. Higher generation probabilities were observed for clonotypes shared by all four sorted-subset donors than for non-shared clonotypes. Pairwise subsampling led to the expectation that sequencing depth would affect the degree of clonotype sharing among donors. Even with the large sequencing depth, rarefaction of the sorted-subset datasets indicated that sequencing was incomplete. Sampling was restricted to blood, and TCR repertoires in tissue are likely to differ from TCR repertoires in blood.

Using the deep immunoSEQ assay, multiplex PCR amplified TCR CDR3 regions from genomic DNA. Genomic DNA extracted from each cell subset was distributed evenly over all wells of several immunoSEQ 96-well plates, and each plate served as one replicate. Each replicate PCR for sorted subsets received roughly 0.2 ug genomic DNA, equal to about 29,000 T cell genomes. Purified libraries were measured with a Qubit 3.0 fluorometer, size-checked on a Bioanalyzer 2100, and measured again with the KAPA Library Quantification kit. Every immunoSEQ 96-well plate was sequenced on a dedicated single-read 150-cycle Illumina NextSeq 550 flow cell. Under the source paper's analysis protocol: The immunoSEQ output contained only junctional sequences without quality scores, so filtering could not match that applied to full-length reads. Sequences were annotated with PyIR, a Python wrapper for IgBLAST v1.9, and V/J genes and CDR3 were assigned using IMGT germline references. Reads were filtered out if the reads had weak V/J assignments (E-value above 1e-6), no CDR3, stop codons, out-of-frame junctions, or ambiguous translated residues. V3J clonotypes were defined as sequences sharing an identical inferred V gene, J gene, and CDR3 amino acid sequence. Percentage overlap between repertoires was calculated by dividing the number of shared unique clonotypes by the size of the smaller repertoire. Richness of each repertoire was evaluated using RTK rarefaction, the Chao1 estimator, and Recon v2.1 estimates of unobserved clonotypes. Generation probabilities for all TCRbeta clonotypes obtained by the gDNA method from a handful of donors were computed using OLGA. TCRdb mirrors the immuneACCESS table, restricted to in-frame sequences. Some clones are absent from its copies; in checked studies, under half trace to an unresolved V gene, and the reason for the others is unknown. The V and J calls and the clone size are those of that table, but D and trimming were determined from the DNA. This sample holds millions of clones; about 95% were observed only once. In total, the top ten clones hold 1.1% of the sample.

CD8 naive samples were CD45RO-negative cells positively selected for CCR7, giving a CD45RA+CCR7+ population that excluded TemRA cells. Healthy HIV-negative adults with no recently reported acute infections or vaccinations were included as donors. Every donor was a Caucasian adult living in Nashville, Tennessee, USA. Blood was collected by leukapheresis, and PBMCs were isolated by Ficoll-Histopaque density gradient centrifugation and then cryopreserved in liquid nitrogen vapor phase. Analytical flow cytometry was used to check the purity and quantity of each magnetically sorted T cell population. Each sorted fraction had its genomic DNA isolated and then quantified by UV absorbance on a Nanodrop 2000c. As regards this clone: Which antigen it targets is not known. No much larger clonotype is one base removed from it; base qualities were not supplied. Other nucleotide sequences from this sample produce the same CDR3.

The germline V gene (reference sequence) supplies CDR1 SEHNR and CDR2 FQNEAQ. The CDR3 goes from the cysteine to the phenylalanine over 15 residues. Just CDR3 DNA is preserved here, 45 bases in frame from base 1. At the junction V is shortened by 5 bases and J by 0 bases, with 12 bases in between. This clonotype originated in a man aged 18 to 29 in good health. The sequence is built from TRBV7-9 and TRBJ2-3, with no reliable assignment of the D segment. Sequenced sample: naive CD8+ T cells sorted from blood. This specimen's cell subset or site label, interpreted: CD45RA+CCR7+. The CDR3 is CASSQTGSSTDTQYF. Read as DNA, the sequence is TGTGCCAGCAGCCAGACCGGATCTAGCACAGATACGCAGTATTTT.